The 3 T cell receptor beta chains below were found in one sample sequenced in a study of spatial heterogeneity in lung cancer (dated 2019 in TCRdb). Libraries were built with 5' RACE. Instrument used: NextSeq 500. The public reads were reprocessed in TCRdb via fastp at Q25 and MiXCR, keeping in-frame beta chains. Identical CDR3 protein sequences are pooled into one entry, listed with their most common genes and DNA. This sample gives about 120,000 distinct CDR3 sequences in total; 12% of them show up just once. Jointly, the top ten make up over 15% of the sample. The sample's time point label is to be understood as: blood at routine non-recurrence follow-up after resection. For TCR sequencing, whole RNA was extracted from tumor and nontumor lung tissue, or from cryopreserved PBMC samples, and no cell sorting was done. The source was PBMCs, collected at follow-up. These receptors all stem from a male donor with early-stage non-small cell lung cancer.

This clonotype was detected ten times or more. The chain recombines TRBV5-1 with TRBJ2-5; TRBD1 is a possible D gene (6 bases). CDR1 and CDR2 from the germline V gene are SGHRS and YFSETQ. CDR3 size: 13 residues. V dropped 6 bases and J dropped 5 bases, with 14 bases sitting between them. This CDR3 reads CASTSGHGETQYF. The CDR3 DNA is TGCGCCAGCACTTCGGGACACGGGGAGACCCAGTACTTC.

The CDR3 here is CASATGSSALHF. The CDR3 coding sequence is TGTGCTAGTGCTACAGGTTCCTCGGCCCTCCACTTT. This chain uses TRBV12-5 with TRBJ1-6; D may be TRBD1 (5 bases). This CDR3 is 12 amino acids long. From germline, CDR1 is LGHNT and CDR2 FRNRAP. With 7 bases removed from V and 14 bases from J, the gap between germline ends came to 15 bases. The full variable domain, in which reference TRBV12-5 and TRBJ1-6 provide the parts outside the CDR3, is DARVTQTPRHKVTEMGQEVTMRCQPILGHNTVFWYRQTMMQGLELLAYFRNRAPLDDSGMPKDRFSAEMPDATLATLKIQPSEPRDSAVYFCASATGSSALHFGNGTRLTVT.

CDR3 sequence (DNA): TGTGCCAGCTTCAATAAGGGACAGGGAGGTGGCTACACCTTC. It codes for CASFNKGQGGGYTF. This chain links TRBV6-5 with TRBJ1-2; the match to TRBD1 covers 9 bases. The CDR3 covers 14 residues. The germline CDR1 and CDR2 sequences are MNHEY and SVGAGI. The V segment lost 8 bases and the J segment 7 bases; nucleotides outside the gene matches: 11.